This T cell receptor (beta chain) was sequenced during a study of shared clonotypes between healthy human individuals. Study observations and caveats: Naive subsets, compared against memory subsets, generally had larger estimated richness values.

Adult donors, all healthy and HIV-negative, had no recent acute infections or vaccinations. V shed 5 bases, J shed 1 base, and the junction held 5 bases outside the gene matches. Germline lookup yields CDR1 LNHDA and CDR2 SQIVND (reference sequence). The CDR3 has 16 residues. The assay was immunoSEQ multiplex PCR, and TCRdb's table has in-frame clones only and misses some. The data show approximately 1.5 million clones, with 95% to 99% seen just once and 0.45% held by the top ten. As for this clone: Its antigen remains unidentified.

The rearrangement links TRBV19 to TRBJ2-3, with 11 bases aligning to TRBD1. Sequencing used naive CD4+ T cells sorted from blood. Indicated subset: CD45RA+ positively selected. This TCR came from a man younger than 45 in good health. The CDR3 nucleotides read TGTGCCAGTAGTTCTCGGACAGGGGGCCGCACAGATACGCAGTATTTT. This translates into CASSSRTGGRTDTQYF.